A selection of T cell receptor beta chains follows, all from one sample in a study of T cells in Graves' hyperthyroidism and ophthalmopathy. One entry per CDR3 protein, called by TCRdb with MiXCR from the multiplex PCR reads. Found here are 300,000 to 400,000 distinct CDR3 sequences, about 21% of them singletons; the top ten hold around 50%. The specimen was blood. The receptor source for this set is a woman aged 45 to 65 with Graves' hyperthyroidism. The CDR3 runs from the conserved cysteine through the conserved F or W. Each record gives: clone size, J gene, D gene, V gene, CDR3 DNA, CDR3 protein. A D gene is named only where the DNA matches it firmly. Clone size is shown for a subset of rows, as once, few, many or a class of expanded clone.

abundance: NA
j_gene: TRBJ2-3
d_gene: NA
v_gene: TRBV4-1
CDR3nt: TGCGCCAGCAGCCAACACCAGGGGTACACAGATACGCAGTATTTT
CDR3aa: CASSQHQGYTDTQYF

abundance: NA
j_gene: TRBJ2-2
d_gene: NA
v_gene: TRBV6-1
CDR3nt: TGTGCCAGCAGTGGGACAGTTGCGAACACCGGGGAGCTGTTTTTT
CDR3aa: CASSGTVANTGELFF

abundance: many
j_gene: TRBJ2-5
d_gene: NA
v_gene: TRBV12-3/TRBV12-4
CDR3nt: TGTGCCAGCAGTCCAGGGGAGGAGGAGACCCAGTACTTC
CDR3aa: CASSPGEEETQYF

abundance: many
j_gene: TRBJ1-1
d_gene: NA
v_gene: TRBV6-2/TRBV6-3
CDR3nt: TGTGCCAGCAGTTACGGTTGGCGAAACACTGAAGCTTTCTTT
CDR3aa: CASSYGWRNTEAFF

abundance: many
j_gene: TRBJ2-1
d_gene: NA
v_gene: TRBV2
CDR3nt: TGTGCCAGCAGTTACCCGGGACCTGCCAGGGAGCAGTTCTTC
CDR3aa: CASSYPGPAREQFF

abundance: NA
j_gene: TRBJ1-5
d_gene: NA
v_gene: TRBV20-1
CDR3nt: TGCAGTGCTAGAGATGCCTTGGATCAGCCCCAGCATTTT
CDR3aa: CSARDALDQPQHF

abundance: few
j_gene: TRBJ2-6
d_gene: TRBD1
v_gene: TRBV5-5
CDR3nt: TGTGCCAGTGGCCGGACAGGGATTATTGGGGCCAACGTCCTGACTTTC
CDR3aa: CASGRTGIIGANVLTF

abundance: NA
j_gene: TRBJ2-3
d_gene: TRBD2
v_gene: TRBV20-1
CDR3nt: TGCAGTGCTACTAGCGGTACCCTGGTCGATACGCAGTATTTT
CDR3aa: CSATSGTLVDTQYF

abundance: many
j_gene: TRBJ2-5
d_gene: NA
v_gene: TRBV11-3
CDR3nt: TGTGCCAGCAGCTTCGGCAACACGGAGACCCAGTACTTC
CDR3aa: CASSFGNTETQYF

abundance: many
j_gene: TRBJ2-2
d_gene: NA
v_gene: TRBV12-3/TRBV12-4
CDR3nt: TGTGCCAGCAGTTTCTCGAGGACCGGGGAGCTGTTTTTT
CDR3aa: CASSFSRTGELFF

abundance: NA
j_gene: TRBJ1-2
d_gene: TRBD1
v_gene: TRBV6-1
CDR3nt: TGTGCCAGCAAACAAAAGGGGACAGGGTTGAATGGCTACACCTTC
CDR3aa: CASKQKGTGLNGYTF

abundance: many
j_gene: TRBJ1-5
d_gene: NA
v_gene: TRBV9
CDR3nt: TGTGCCAGCAGCGTAGGGTTCGGGGGTCCGGGCAATCAGCCCCAGCATTTT
CDR3aa: CASSVGFGGPGNQPQHF

abundance: many
j_gene: TRBJ2-2
d_gene: TRBD1
v_gene: TRBV7-9
CDR3nt: TGTGCCAGCAGAGGACAGGGGGCCACGAACACCGGGGAGCTGTTTTTT
CDR3aa: CASRGQGATNTGELFF

abundance: few
j_gene: TRBJ2-1
d_gene: NA
v_gene: TRBV2
CDR3nt: TGTGCCAGCACGGAGGGGTTGAACCGCTATGAGCAGTTCTTC
CDR3aa: CASTEGLNRYEQFF

abundance: many
j_gene: TRBJ2-1
d_gene: NA
v_gene: TRBV7-2
CDR3nt: TGTGCCAGCAGCTTAGCGTTCTCAGTATACAATGAGCAGTTCTTC
CDR3aa: CASSLAFSVYNEQFF

abundance: NA
j_gene: TRBJ1-5
d_gene: NA
v_gene: TRBV28
CDR3nt: TGTGCCAGCAGGGACGGGACGGGTCAGGGGACCTATAGCAATCAGCCCCAGCATTTT
CDR3aa: CASRDGTGQGTYSNQPQHF

abundance: NA
j_gene: TRBJ1-2
d_gene: TRBD1
v_gene: TRBV7-2
CDR3nt: TGTGCCAGCAGCTCATCCGGGACAGGGGTTTTAAGTGGCTACACCTTC
CDR3aa: CASSSSGTGVLSGYTF

abundance: NA
j_gene: TRBJ1-4
d_gene: TRBD1
v_gene: TRBV2
CDR3nt: TGTGCCAGCGGGGGGACAGGGGGCCATAATGAAAAACTGTTTTTT
CDR3aa: CASGGTGGHNEKLFF

abundance: NA
j_gene: TRBJ1-1
d_gene: NA
v_gene: TRBV6-1
CDR3nt: TGTGCCAGCAGCAGACGGGAGCAGAACACTGAAGCTTTCTTT
CDR3aa: CASSRREQNTEAFF

abundance: few
j_gene: TRBJ2-1
d_gene: TRBD2
v_gene: TRBV10-3
CDR3nt: TGTGCCATCAGTGAGGGGGAGGGGAGCTACAATGAGCAGTTCTTC
CDR3aa: CAISEGEGSYNEQFF

abundance: many
j_gene: TRBJ2-3
d_gene: TRBD1
v_gene: TRBV18
CDR3nt: TGTGCCAGCTCACCACACAGGGGGGATACGCAGTATTTT
CDR3aa: CASSPHRGDTQYF

abundance: few
j_gene: TRBJ1-5
d_gene: TRBD1
v_gene: TRBV19
CDR3nt: TGTGCCAGTACCACGACAGGGGATAGCAATCAGCCCCAGCATTTT
CDR3aa: CASTTTGDSNQPQHF

abundance: NA
j_gene: TRBJ2-7
d_gene: TRBD2
v_gene: TRBV9
CDR3nt: TGTGCCAGCAGCGTAGCCCCCGACCGACTAGCGGGAGATAACGAGCAGTACTTC
CDR3aa: CASSVAPDRLAGDNEQYF

abundance: NA
j_gene: TRBJ2-7
d_gene: NA
v_gene: TRBV30
CDR3nt: TGTGCCTCCGAGACCGACTACGAGCAGTACTTC
CDR3aa: CASETDYEQYF

abundance: many
j_gene: TRBJ2-5
d_gene: NA
v_gene: TRBV28
CDR3nt: TGTGCCAGCAGTTTTGGTGGAGAGACCCAGTACTTC
CDR3aa: CASSFGGETQYF

abundance: many
j_gene: TRBJ2-7
d_gene: TRBD2
v_gene: TRBV27
CDR3nt: TGTGCCAGCTCAAGCGGGAGGGCTCTAAACGAGCAGTACTTC
CDR3aa: CASSSGRALNEQYF

abundance: many
j_gene: TRBJ1-5
d_gene: NA
v_gene: TRBV20-1
CDR3nt: TGCAGTGCTAATGGCGGGGTGCAACAGCCCCAGCATTTT
CDR3aa: CSANGGVQQPQHF

abundance: many
j_gene: TRBJ2-3
d_gene: TRBD2
v_gene: TRBV2
CDR3nt: TGTGCCAGCAGTATCTCGAAGCTAGCGGTAGATACGCAGTATTTT
CDR3aa: CASSISKLAVDTQYF

abundance: many
j_gene: TRBJ2-5
d_gene: NA
v_gene: TRBV7-8
CDR3nt: TGTGCCAGCAGCTTAGCAGGACGGAGGGAGACCCAGTACTTC
CDR3aa: CASSLAGRRETQYF

abundance: many
j_gene: TRBJ1-2
d_gene: NA
v_gene: TRBV6-1
CDR3nt: TGTGCCAGCAGTGAGCAGTGGGGGAACTATGGCTACACCTTC
CDR3aa: CASSEQWGNYGYTF

abundance: many
j_gene: TRBJ2-3
d_gene: NA
v_gene: TRBV27
CDR3nt: TGTGCCAGCAGTTTAACAGGGAGGGGCACAGATACGCAGTATTTT
CDR3aa: CASSLTGRGTDTQYF

abundance: many
j_gene: TRBJ1-4
d_gene: NA
v_gene: TRBV5-1
CDR3nt: TGCGCCAGCAGCTTGTGGCAGAAGACTGAAAAACTGTTTTTT
CDR3aa: CASSLWQKTEKLFF

abundance: many
j_gene: TRBJ1-5
d_gene: NA
v_gene: TRBV5-5
CDR3nt: TGTGCCAGCAGCTCCGGATGGAGGGAACATGGCAATCAGCCCCAGCATTTT
CDR3aa: CASSSGWREHGNQPQHF

abundance: many
j_gene: TRBJ2-1
d_gene: NA
v_gene: TRBV7-3
CDR3nt: TGTGCCAGCAGCTTCACGGGGATGGCGAATGAGCAGTTCTTC
CDR3aa: CASSFTGMANEQFF

abundance: NA
j_gene: TRBJ2-7
d_gene: NA
v_gene: TRBV4-1
CDR3nt: TGCGCCAGCAGCCAAGAGGGGGTGGCAGGGCTAGCCGAGCAGTACTTC
CDR3aa: CASSQEGVAGLAEQYF

abundance: NA
j_gene: TRBJ2-7
d_gene: NA
v_gene: TRBV5-1
CDR3nt: TGCGCCAGCAGCTTGGAGTTCGGGGGACAGACCTACGAGCAGTACTTC
CDR3aa: CASSLEFGGQTYEQYF

abundance: NA
j_gene: TRBJ2-1
d_gene: TRBD2
v_gene: TRBV7-2
CDR3nt: TGTGCCAGCAGCCAGACTAGCGGAGCCAAAAATGAGCAGTTCTTC
CDR3aa: CASSQTSGAKNEQFF